The 22 T cell receptor beta chains presented below share a single source sample, sequenced in a study of T cells in Graves' hyperthyroidism and ophthalmopathy (dated by TCRdb to about 2019). Library preparation was by multiplex PCR. The data were produced on an Illumina HiSeq 2000. TCR beta CDR3 regions were amplified from RNA transcripts. For the first round of RT-PCR on the TCR CDR3, the HTBI primer set was used together with the Qiagen OneStep RT-PCR kit. TCRdb passed the public sequencing reads through fastp at Q25 and MiXCR, retaining productive beta sequences. CDR3 protein sequences are deduplicated, and each keeps its most common genes and DNA. The sample profile shows about half a million distinct CDR3 sequences; just under 20% of them were found once. Jointly, the top ten make up roughly 44% of the sample. Sequenced: blood. The source is a middle-aged man with Graves' ophthalmopathy.

This clonotype was counted ten times or more. The V call is TRBV20-1, the J call TRBJ2-3, with D uncertain. V dropped 3 bases and J dropped 5 bases, with 9 bases sitting between them. This CDR3 has 12 residues. Germline assignment: CDR1 DFQATT and CDR2 SNEGSKA (reference sequence). Here the CDR3 DNA reads TGCAGTGCTAGGAAGACCCAAGATACGCAGTATTTT. Translating it yields CSARKTQDTQYF.

This clonotype was found many times. The rearrangement joins TRBV6-1 to TRBJ2-7; a possible D gene is TRBD2 (7 bases). Germline values: CDR1 MNHNS, CDR2 SASEGT. V dropped 3 bases and J dropped 1 base, with 13 bases sitting between them. CDR3 length: 15 residues. DNA of the CDR3: TGTGCCAGCAGTGAGGAGGGGGGGGGGTCCTACGAGCAGTACTTC. This encodes CASSEEGGGSYEQYF.

At least ten counts were recorded for this clonotype. This rearrangement joins TRBV3-1 to TRBJ2-3; D may be TRBD2 (6 bases). V was clipped by 4 bases and J by 8 bases, with 10 bases between them. This CDR3 comprises 12 residues. Germline V gives CDR1 LGHDT, CDR2 YNNKEL (reference sequence). The CDR3 reads CASSRDFRTQYF. As DNA, the CDR3 is TGTGCCAGCAGCCGGGACTTCCGTACGCAGTATTTT.

In this sample, this clonotype turned up many times. The rearrangement links TRBV7-2 to TRBJ2-3; D remains unclear. V lost 6 bases and J lost 6, with 10 bases in between. The CDR3 spans 12 residues. Germline V gene sequence: CDR1 SGHTA, CDR2 FQGNSA. The CDR3 is CASSSVRDTQYF. DNA for the CDR3: TGTGCCAGCAGTTCGGTTCGGGATACGCAGTATTTT.

This clonotype was observed a handful of times. The chain recombines TRBV18 with TRBJ2-5; 9 bases fit TRBD2. The CDR3 is made up of 15 amino acids. The J segment lost 5 bases and the V segment lost 6 bases, leaving 10 bases of the junction unmatched. Looked up from germline, CDR1 is KGHSH and CDR2 is LQKENI. The CDR3 DNA follows: TGTGCCAGCTCCCGGGAGGATAGCGGGAGTGAGACCCAGTACTTC. Translated, it gives CASSREDSGSETQYF.

The rearrangement joins TRBV5-1 to TRBJ1-1, with TRBD1 identical over 8 bases. CDR3 length: 15 residues. Per the germline V gene, CDR1 is SGHRS and CDR2 is YFSETQ. The J segment lost 2 bases and the V segment lost 3 bases, leaving 6 bases of the junction unmatched. The DNA of the CDR3 is TGCGCCAGCAGCTCAAGGACAGGGACTAACACTGAAGCTTTCTTT. Encoded protein: CASSSRTGTNTEAFF.

Worth noting for this clonotype: One end of the junction does not line up with germline, which may come from a read error. The genes are TRBV5-1 and TRBJ2-4, with D perhaps assigned TRBD1 or TRBD2 (6 bases each). The CDR3 spans 14 residues. CDR1 SGHRS and CDR2 YFSETQ come from the germline V gene. CDR3 sequence reads: CASSPRRGKDIQYF. The CDR3 DNA follows: TGTGCCAGCAGCCCCAGGAGGGGGAAGGACATTCAGTACTTC.

This clonotype was seen a handful of times. This sequence joins TRBV3-1 and TRBJ1-6; D unclear. Per germline, CDR1 LGHDT and CDR2 YNNKEL (reference sequence). The CDR3 contains 14 residues. The V gene lost 11 bases and the J gene lost 8 bases, with 19 bases spanning the gap. The CDR3 spells CAAPNSRVHSPLHF. The CDR3 region has the DNA TGTGCCGCCCCCAATTCCCGGGTACATTCACCCCTCCACTTT.

This clonotype was found many times. The V and J genes are TRBV7-2 and TRBJ2-3, with no clear D. The germline V and J ends were trimmed by 3 bases and 2 bases, with 9 bases remaining between them. The CDR3 length is 14 residues. Germline CDR1 and CDR2: SGHTA and FQGNSA. This CDR3 reads CASSFGLPTDTQYF. CDR3 in DNA: TGTGCCAGCAGCTTCGGGCTACCCACAGATACGCAGTATTTT.

This clonotype was seen a few times. The CDR3 DNA reads as TGTGCCAGCAGCTTATTTTACCAGGGGAGGAAGGACACTGAAGCTTTCTTT. It yields the protein CASSLFYQGRKDTEAFF. This rearrangement joins TRBV7-9 to TRBJ1-1; D possibly corresponds to TRBD1 (6 bases). V lost 2 bases, J lost 3 bases, and 19 bases lay in between. The CDR3 has 17 amino acids. Germline CDR1 is SEHNR and CDR2 is FQNEAQ (reference sequence).

The rearrangement uses TRBV9 and TRBJ2-7; a weak D match, TRBD2 (6 bases). V was clipped by 0 bases and J by 2 bases, with 9 bases between them. The CDR3 covers 14 residues. Per germline, CDR1 SGDLS and CDR2 YYNGEE. The CDR3 coding sequence is TGTGCCAGCAGCGTAGGGAGGGGACCCTACGAGCAGTACTTC. Its protein product is CASSVGRGPYEQYF.

The chain has TRBV6-1 and TRBJ1-4; D is perhaps TRBD1 (6 bases). V was pared by 2 bases and J by 5 bases, with 12 bases between. The germline V gene encodes CDR1 MNHNS and CDR2 SASEGT. This CDR3 has 15 amino acids. CDR3 DNA sequence: TGTGCCAGCAGTGAATTGGGGGCATCAAATGAAAAACTGTTTTTT. It codes for CASSELGASNEKLFF.

The V and J genes are TRBV18 and TRBJ2-5; D unresolved. V was clipped by 2 bases and J by 2 bases, with 9 bases between them. The CDR3 runs 14 residues. CDR1 KGHSH and CDR2 LQKENI come from the germline V gene. The CDR3 coding sequence is TGTGCCAGCTCACCAATGTGGGAACAAGAGACCCAGTACTTC. Translating it yields CASSPMWEQETQYF.

Details on this clonotype: With a much larger clone just one base away, this may be a read error. V gene TRBV7-2 combines with J gene TRBJ2-5; D unresolved. The CDR3 runs to 14 residues. CDR1 SGHTA and CDR2 FQGNSA come from the germline V gene. The germline V and J ends were trimmed by 3 bases and 6 bases, with 14 bases remaining between them. CDR3 residues: CASSFGPLRKTQYF. Here the CDR3 DNA reads TGTGCCAGCAGCTTTGGACCCCTTAGGAAGACCCAGTACTTC.

This chain joins TRBV4-3 and TRBJ2-1, with 8 bases aligning to TRBD2. The V segment lost 3 bases and the J segment 6 bases; nucleotides outside the gene matches: 13. This CDR3 is built from 17 residues. The germline gives CDR1 LGHNA, CDR2 YSLEER. CDR3 bases: TGCGCCAGCAGCCACGCCTCTGGAGCGGGAGTGAGCAATGAGCAGTTCTTC. It yields the protein CASSHASGAGVSNEQFF.

A few counts support this clonotype. The chain employs TRBV19 and TRBJ2-2; 9 nucleotides match TRBD2. This CDR3 is 16 amino acids long. CDR1 is LNHDA, CDR2 SQIVND, per germline (reference sequence). The V segment lost 1 base and the J segment 8 bases; nucleotides outside the gene matches: 8. Here the CDR3 DNA reads TGTGCCAGTAGTATAGGGTGGGCTAGCGGGACTGGGGAGCTGTTTTTT. It codes for CASSIGWASGTGELFF.

V gene TRBV7-2 combines with J gene TRBJ1-2, with TRBD1 matching 7 bases. This CDR3 region has 13 residues. Germline lookup yields CDR1 SGHTA and CDR2 FQGNSA. Losses at the gene ends were 5 bases for V and 6 bases for J; bases not matched to a gene: 6. This CDR3 is CASSPRTGHGYTF. CDR3 in DNA: TGTGCCAGCAGCCCCCGGACAGGACATGGCTACACCTTC.

This clonotype was counted many times. This chain joins TRBV27 and TRBJ1-5, with a weak D call TRBD1 (5 bases). CDR1 is MNHEY, CDR2 SMNVEV, per germline (reference sequence). The CDR3 consists of 15 residues. The germline V and J ends were trimmed by 4 bases and 4 bases, with 14 bases remaining between them. The CDR3 loop is CASSSGTAYNQPQHF. The CDR3 bases are TGTGCCAGCAGTTCAGGGACGGCTTATAATCAGCCCCAGCATTTT.

This clonotype was seen many times. The chain links TRBV29-1 to TRBJ2-3; D is uncertain. With 0 bases removed from V and 0 bases from J, the gap between germline ends came to 7 bases. The germline gives CDR1 SQVTM, CDR2 ANQGSEA. The CDR3 has 14 amino acids. This chain's CDR3 is CSVEEGASTDTQYF. The CDR3 region has the DNA TGCAGCGTTGAAGAAGGAGCAAGCACAGATACGCAGTATTTT.

The chain has TRBV25-1 and TRBJ1-5, with D possibly matching TRBD1 (5 bases). V gave up 3 bases and J gave up 6 bases, with 18 bases separating them. Germline-derived CDR1 and CDR2 are MGHDK and SYGVNS. The CDR3 contains 16 residues. In DNA, the CDR3 is TGTGCCAGCAGTGATTCTTCGGGGGATCGTTTTCAGCCCCAGCATTTT. The encoded protein is CASSDSSGDRFQPQHF.

The gene calls are TRBV20-1 and TRBJ2-1, with D possibly called TRBD1 or TRBD2 (5 bases each). The CDR3 is made up of 17 amino acids. CDR1 and CDR2 from the germline V gene are DFQATT and SNEGSKA (reference sequence). V was clipped by 6 bases and J by 5 bases, with 26 bases between them. CDR3 in amino acids: CSATPGRSRRENNEQFF. As DNA, the CDR3 is TGCAGTGCCACCCCGGGACGGAGCCGCCGTGAAAACAATGAGCAGTTCTTC.

This clonotype was observed a handful of times. The V and J genes are TRBV2 and TRBJ2-2; D could derive from TRBD1 or TRBD2 (7 bases each). The CDR3 contains 15 residues. Looked up from germline, CDR1 is SNHLY and CDR2 is FYNNEI. The ends were cut back, 2 bases at V and 13 bases at J, with 20 bases in the middle. In nucleotides, the CDR3 is TGTGCCAGCAGTGAAAGTTGGGAAGGGGGCGGGAGGCTGTTTTTT. Translation: CASSESWEGGGRLFF.